This T cell receptor (beta chain) emerged from a study of blood T cell repertoires in COVID-19. The overall study: The origin of the acute and convalescent COVID-19 samples was the United States, Italy and Spain. T cells, B-cell-depleted T cells, or PBMCs supplied cDNA or gDNA.

Methods used by the authors: Reference gene primers were amplified, and this amplification served to estimate nucleated cell counts. Here immunoSEQ multiplex PCR was the method, and the copy in TCRdb shows in-frame clones only, minus some. V and J calls and clone size are as listed in that table; D and trimming were resolved from the DNA. In the table there are a few hundred thousand clones, around 82% of which are singletons. Sequenced sample: peripheral blood. This clonotype was obtained from a human donor with COVID-19, enrolled during active disease. The donor label of this sample is uncertain.

CDR3 in amino acids: CAWNWGRARDEQYF. As DNA, the CDR3 is TGTGCCTGGAACTGGGGGAGGGCCAGGGACGAGCAGTACTTC. The V call is TRBV30, the J call TRBJ2-7, with 7 bases that match TRBD2. Germline V CDR1 and CDR2: GTSNPN, SVGIG (reference sequence). This CDR3 is built from 14 residues. V trimming: 4 bases; J trimming: 5 bases; junction bases outside the gene matches: 11.